This is a list of T cell receptor beta chains from one sample in a study of cytomegalovirus exposure and HLA in healthy donors. Profiled with immunoSEQ multiplex PCR; TCRdb holds only in-frame clones, not every one. The sample records some 200,000 clones, roughly 80% being singletons. The sample consisted of PBMCs. Receptors were obtained from a man aged 45-65 years in good health and CMV-seronegative. CDR3s include the opening cysteine and the closing phenylalanine or tryptophan. Fields, in order: J gene, clone size, V gene, D gene, CDR3 protein, CDR3 DNA. A D gene is named only where the DNA matches it firmly. Rows give clone size only sometimes, using once, few, many, or a class for an expanded clone.

j_gene: TRBJ1-5; abundance: -; v_gene: TRBV10-3; d_gene: TRBD1; CDR3aa: CAISTGGPDSNQPQHF; CDR3nt: TGTGCCATCAGCACAGGGGGGCCCGATAGCAATCAGCCCCAGCATTTT
j_gene: TRBJ1-1; abundance: -; v_gene: TRBV2; d_gene: -; CDR3aa: CASSSEQGMNTEAFF; CDR3nt: TGTGCCAGCAGTAGCGAACAGGGTATGAACACTGAAGCTTTCTTT
j_gene: TRBJ2-1; abundance: once; v_gene: TRBV7-3; d_gene: -; CDR3aa: CASSLGTSSYNEQFF; CDR3nt: TGTGCCAGCAGCTTAGGGACTTCCTCCTACAATGAGCAGTTCTTC
j_gene: TRBJ2-2; abundance: once; v_gene: TRBV19; d_gene: TRBD1; CDR3aa: CASRTGQGVSGELFF; CDR3nt: TGTGCCAGTAGAACCGGACAGGGGGTTTCTGGGGAGCTGTTTTTT
j_gene: TRBJ2-7; abundance: once; v_gene: TRBV9; d_gene: TRBD2; CDR3aa: CASSVGGTSGMYEQYF; CDR3nt: TGTGCCAGCAGCGTAGGTGGGACTAGCGGGATGTACGAGCAGTACTTC
j_gene: TRBJ2-1; abundance: -; v_gene: TRBV4-1; d_gene: TRBD2; CDR3aa: CASSQDPTSENEQFF; CDR3nt: TGCGCCAGCAGCCAAGACCCGACTAGCGAGAATGAGCAGTTCTTC
j_gene: TRBJ2-3; abundance: -; v_gene: TRBV5-1; d_gene: -; CDR3aa: CASSYRTEGTDTQYF; CDR3nt: TGCGCCAGCAGCTACCGGACAGAAGGCACAGATACGCAGTATTTT
j_gene: TRBJ2-3; abundance: -; v_gene: TRBV10-2; d_gene: -; CDR3aa: CASSDTTTRRTQYF; CDR3nt: TGCGCCAGCAGTGACACCACGACTAGAAGGACGCAGTATTTT
j_gene: TRBJ1-1; abundance: -; v_gene: TRBV5-1; d_gene: TRBD1; CDR3aa: CASTGGGTGKASTEAFF; CDR3nt: TGCGCCAGCACCGGGGGGGGGACAGGGAAGGCGAGCACTGAAGCTTTCTTT
j_gene: TRBJ2-2; abundance: -; v_gene: TRBV27; d_gene: TRBD1; CDR3aa: CASNPTGLRTGELFF; CDR3nt: TGTGCCAGCAACCCGACAGGGCTTCGGACCGGGGAGCTGTTTTTT
j_gene: TRBJ2-7; abundance: -; v_gene: TRBV5-4; d_gene: TRBD1; CDR3aa: CASSLLGTGNRHEQYF; CDR3nt: TGTGCCAGCAGCTTGCTAGGGACAGGGAATCGACACGAGCAGTACTTC
j_gene: TRBJ2-7; abundance: -; v_gene: TRBV28; d_gene: TRBD2; CDR3aa: CASSFGIPGGQFTVQYF; CDR3nt: TGTGCCAGCAGTTTTGGTATTCCGGGAGGCCAATTTACGGTGCAGTACTTC
j_gene: TRBJ1-5; abundance: once; v_gene: TRBV27; d_gene: -; CDR3aa: CASSLDTMWPQHF; CDR3nt: TGTGCCAGCAGCTTAGATACTATGTGGCCCCAGCATTTT
j_gene: TRBJ2-2; abundance: -; v_gene: TRBV5-1; d_gene: -; CDR3aa: CASTLGWGGGELFF; CDR3nt: TGCGCCAGCACCCTTGGGTGGGGCGGCGGGGAGCTGTTTTTT
j_gene: TRBJ2-1; abundance: -; v_gene: TRBV18; d_gene: TRBD2; CDR3aa: CASSLLAGGYGNEQFF; CDR3nt: TGTGCCAGCTCCCTGCTAGCGGGAGGATACGGCAATGAGCAGTTCTTC